The 30 T cell receptor beta chains given below trace back to one sample, sequenced in a study of regulatory T cells in long-lasting Graves disease. The time point: persistent/refractory GD, antithyroid drugs over 5 years with positive TRAb. RNA extracted from PBMCs served as the sequencing template. Through Arm-PCR of CDR3 regions and iRepertoire HTBI primers, TCR beta libraries were built. TCRdb passed the multiplex PCR reads through MiXCR, listing each CDR3 protein once. The sample has about 430,000 distinct CDR3 sequences, 21% seen once. This sample comprised peripheral blood mononuclear cells (PBMCs), obtained when the disease was refractory, from a patient treated with antithyroid drugs. Every receptor here comes from a female donor with Graves disease.

This clonotype came up many times. CDR3 DNA sequence: TGTGCCAGCAGTCTTGGACTAGCGGGAGACAATGAGCAGTTCTTC. It encodes CASSLGLAGDNEQFF. This chain joins TRBV12-3 or TRBV12-4 and TRBJ2-1; 13 bases agree with TRBD2. This CDR3 region has 15 residues. V shed 5 bases and J 5 bases; nucleotides not matched to a gene: 3.

This clonotype was observed a handful of times. The chain carries TRBV6-2 or TRBV6-3 and TRBJ2-2, with TRBD2 matching over 10 bases. The CDR3 runs 16 residues. Germline V gene lookup returns CDR1 MNHEY and CDR2 SVGEGT. Trimming removed 8 bases from V and 4 bases from J; junction bases left unmatched: 10. The CDR3 sequence: CASSSGGAISTGELFF. In DNA form, the CDR3 reads TGTGCCAGCTCTAGCGGGGGAGCCATCTCCACCGGGGAGCTGTTTTTT.

There are a few counts of this clonotype. V usage is TRBV19 and J usage is TRBJ2-5; D is ambiguous. The CDR3 sequence is 14 residues long. V lost 5 bases and J lost 5, with 15 bases in between. Looked up from germline, CDR1 is LNHDA and CDR2 is SQIVND (reference sequence). The CDR3: CASSSSRGRETQYF. The CDR3 bases are TGTGCCAGTAGTTCTTCCCGCGGACGGGAGACCCAGTACTTC.

The J gene is TRBJ2-5, the V gene TRBV20-1; D possibly corresponds to TRBD1 (5 bases). The CDR3 has 13 amino acids. The germline V gene encodes CDR1 DFQATT and CDR2 SNEGSKA (reference sequence). The CDR3 nucleotides are TGCGGTGTTCCTAGGGGCACCGTAGAGACCCAGTACTTC. Translating it yields CGVPRGTVETQYF.

The chain is built from TRBV7-8 and TRBJ1-2; weak D call: TRBD1 (6 bases). Germline lookup yields CDR1 SGHVS and CDR2 FQNEAQ. The CDR3 is 15 amino acids. V was pared by 1 base and J by 5 bases, with 14 bases between. This chain's CDR3 is CASSLGPGDGYGYTF. The CDR3, as DNA: TGTGCCAGCAGCTTAGGTCCAGGGGATGGTTATGGCTACACCTTC.

Worth noting for this clonotype: A far larger clone is one base from this, pointing to a likely read error. The chain is built from TRBV2 and TRBJ2-5; D remains unclear. The J call may be in error: the DNA end matches TRBJ2-1 better. Looked up from germline, CDR1 is SNHLY and CDR2 is FYNNEI. The CDR3 covers 13 residues. This CDR3 reads CASSEAWPNEQFF. CDR3 DNA: TGTGCCAGCAGTGAAGCGTGGCCTAATGAGCAGTTCTTC.

The CDR3 DNA reads TGTGCCAGCAGTCCCTATGTGGGGGGGACAGGGGGGATGATAGATACGCAGTATTTT. Encoded protein: CASSPYVGGTGGMIDTQYF. This chain links TRBV25-1 with TRBJ2-3; TRBD1 agrees at 11 bases. The CDR3 is 19 residues long. The trim removed 5 bases at V and 5 bases at J, leaving 18 bases unmatched. Germline assignment: CDR1 MGHDK and CDR2 SYGVNS.

J is TRBJ1-2 and V is TRBV5-6; unclear D gene. Trimming pared 4 bases from V and 8 bases from J, leaving 9 bases between. CDR1 is SGHDT and CDR2 is YYEEEE in the germline V gene. The CDR3 is 11 residues long. The CDR3 is CASSQVGGYTF. CDR3 bases: TGTGCCAGCAGCCAGGTCGGAGGCTACACCTTC.

There are many counts of this clonotype. The gene calls are TRBV2 and TRBJ1-3; D is possibly TRBD1 (6 bases). The CDR3 is made up of 15 amino acids. Germline CDR1 is SNHLY and CDR2 is FYNNEI. V was cut by 3 bases and J by 4 bases, with 13 bases left in between. This CDR3 is CASSETQGYGNTIYF. CDR3 sequence (DNA): TGTGCCAGCAGTGAGACTCAGGGGTACGGAAACACCATATATTTT.

This rearrangement joins TRBV2 to TRBJ1-2; 9 nucleotides line up with TRBD1. Trimming at V came to 6 bases and at J to 3 bases, leaving 14 bases not matched to a gene. Germline V gives CDR1 SNHLY, CDR2 FYNNEI. The length of the CDR3 is 17 residues. The CDR3 region has the DNA TGTGCCAGCAGATACCGGGACAGGGACCTCCGCGACTATGGCTACACCTTC. Amino acids: CASRYRDRDLRDYGYTF.

This clonotype has ten or more counts. This chain joins TRBV20-1 and TRBJ1-4; weak D call: TRBD1 (6 bases). CDR3 length: 13 amino acids. Germline V gives CDR1 DFQATT, CDR2 SNEGSKA (reference sequence). V lost 5 bases, J lost 5 bases, and 12 bases lay in between. Written as DNA, the CDR3 is TGCAGTGCTTCACAGGGTTGGAATGAAAAACTGTTTTTT. Its translation is CSASQGWNEKLFF.

This clonotype came up a few times. This chain links TRBV5-1 with TRBJ2-2; a weak D match, TRBD2 (5 bases). With 6 bases removed from V and 3 bases from J, the gap between germline ends came to 21 bases. The CDR3 covers 17 residues. In germline, CDR1 is SGHRS, CDR2 YFSETQ. The DNA for the CDR3 is TGCGCCAGCAAGAGGGTGGCGACCTTCTCTGACACCGGGGAGCTGTTTTTT. Translation: CASKRVATFSDTGELFF.

Note on this clonotype: This clone may be a read error of a much larger clone one base away. The missing conserved phenylalanine or tryptophan at the end of this CDR3 makes a read error likely. The chain joins TRBV6-2 or TRBV6-3 to TRBJ1-1; 7 positions agree with TRBD1. Germline CDR1 MNHEY, CDR2 SVGEGT. The ends lost 5 bases at V and 11 bases at J; junction bases unmatched: 11. The CDR3 contains 13 residues. CDR3 sequence (DNA): TGTGCCAGCAGTGAAGGGGGCGACAAGAGGGCTTTCTCT. Protein sequence: CASSEGGDKRAFS.

This clonotype was seen ten or more times. The chain's CDR3 is CATSDPDFLETQYF. CDR3 DNA sequence: TGTGCCACCAGTGATCCGGACTTTCTTGAGACCCAGTACTTC. J is TRBJ2-5 and V is TRBV24-1; D perhaps matches TRBD2 (5 bases). This CDR3 has 14 amino acids. The germline gives CDR1 KGHDR, CDR2 SFDVKD. With 3 bases removed from V and 5 bases from J, the gap between germline ends came to 12 bases.

This clonotype was recorded many times. The chain employs TRBV2 and TRBJ2-7; D ambiguous. CDR3 length: 14 amino acids. Germline assignment: CDR1 SNHLY and CDR2 FYNNEI. The ends were cut back, 6 bases at V and 2 bases at J, with 14 bases in the middle. The CDR3, as DNA: TGTGCCAGCAGCCCTGCGCGGATTCCCTACGAGCAGTACTTC. This translates into CASSPARIPYEQYF.

This clonotype appeared a few times. With a much larger clone just one base away, this may be a read error. The V gene is TRBV6-1, the J gene TRBJ2-4; D uncertain. This CDR3 has 15 residues. The ends were cut back, 4 bases at V and 2 bases at J, with 12 bases in the middle. Germline assignment: CDR1 MNHNS and CDR2 SASEGT. The CDR3 sequence: CASSAPGESKNIQYF. CDR3 coding DNA: TGTGCCAGCAGTGCCCCGGGTGAGTCCAAAAACATTCAGTACTTC.

A remark on this clonotype: One end of the junction varies from germline; a read error may be responsible. DNA of the CDR3: TGTGCCAGCAGAGAAGACAATGAGCAGTTCTTC. This codes for CASREDNEQFF. The chain couples TRBV6-1 to TRBJ2-1; D unclear. The CDR3 loop spans 11 amino acids. CDR1 is MNHNS and CDR2 is SASEGT in the germline V gene.

The table lists this clonotype with many counts. J is TRBJ2-7 and V is TRBV12-3 or TRBV12-4; TRBD2 might be the D (5 bases). V gave up 6 bases and J gave up 1 base, with 13 bases separating them. CDR3 length: 14 amino acids. The CDR3 DNA sequence: TGTGCCAGCAGCTTATCGGGGATATCCTACGAGCAGTACTTC. As protein: CASSLSGISYEQYF.

This rearrangement joins TRBV6-9 to TRBJ2-7; D uncertain. Trimming left V 1 base short and J 7 bases short, with 5 bases between. Germline assignment: CDR1 MNHGY and CDR2 SVAAGI. The CDR3 consists of 11 residues. The CDR3: CASSYFTEQYF. In nucleotides, the CDR3 is TGTGCCAGCAGTTATTTCACAGAGCAGTACTTC.

The chain couples TRBV4-1 to TRBJ2-7; a weak D match, TRBD2 (5 bases). From germline, CDR1 is MGHRA and CDR2 YSYEKL. Deletions cut 2 bases from V and 5 bases from J, with 13 bases between. The CDR3 is 14 residues long. CDR3 in amino acids: CASSQTPGNHEQYF. CDR3 DNA sequence: TGCGCCAGCAGCCAAACCCCCGGGAACCACGAGCAGTACTTC.

This clonotype was detected a few times. This rearrangement joins TRBV7-2 to TRBJ1-1; D is undetermined. The germline V and J ends were trimmed by 1 base and 0 bases, with 9 bases remaining between them. CDR3 length: 15 amino acids. The germline CDR1 and CDR2 sequences are SGHTA and FQGNSA. The chain's CDR3 is CASSLGKLLNTEAFF. CDR3 sequence (DNA): TGTGCCAGCAGCTTAGGGAAACTTTTGAACACTGAAGCTTTCTTT.

This clonotype was observed a few times. One base away lies a much larger clone, so this may be a sequencing read error. V usage is TRBV28 and J usage is TRBJ2-7, with 9 bases matching TRBD1. The germline CDR1 and CDR2 sequences are MDHEN and SYDVKM. This CDR3 contains 14 residues. In DNA, the CDR3 is TGTGCCAGCACCCAGACAGGGGGAGGCTACGAGCAGCACTTC. It specifies CASTQTGGGYEQHF.

In this sample, this clonotype turned up many times. V usage is TRBV6-1 and J usage is TRBJ2-7; the D is unclear. Trimming removed 10 bases from V and 3 bases from J, with 7 bases in between. Germline loops: CDR1 MNHNS, CDR2 SASEGT. This CDR3 has 10 amino acids. The CDR3 loop is CATFRYEQYF. As DNA, the CDR3 is TGTGCCACCTTCCGCTACGAGCAGTACTTC.

Worth noting for this clonotype: This may stem from a read error, because a much larger clone lies one nucleotide away. It is likely a read error, because the conserved phenylalanine at the end of the CDR3 is missing. The chain carries TRBV6-5 and TRBJ1-2; no clear D gene. Trimming removed 4 bases from V and 8 bases from J, with 17 bases in between. The CDR3 runs to 14 residues. The germline V gene encodes CDR1 MNHEY and CDR2 SVGAGI. For the CDR3, the DNA is TGTGCCAGCAGTTCGATGGACGGCAGCGACGGCTACACCCTC. Encoded protein: CASSSMDGSDGYTL.

The rearrangement uses TRBV5-1 and TRBJ2-7, with 10 bases identical to TRBD1. This CDR3 is 15 amino acids long. V shed 1 base, J shed 2 bases, and the junction held 3 bases outside the gene matches. From germline, CDR1 is SGHRS and CDR2 YFSETQ. This chain's CDR3 is CASSLTGQGAYEQYF. DNA for the CDR3: TGCGCCAGCAGCTTGACAGGACAGGGGGCCTACGAGCAGTACTTC.

V usage is TRBV4-1 and J usage is TRBJ2-1; no clear D gene. V lost 0 bases and J 0 bases, leaving 15 bases between the germline ends. The CDR3 is made up of 18 amino acids. Germline V gene lookup returns CDR1 MGHRA and CDR2 YSYEKL. As DNA, the CDR3 is TGCGCCAGCAGCCAAGATCGTACGTATCCTATCTCCTACAATGAGCAGTTCTTC. Amino acid sequence: CASSQDRTYPISYNEQFF.

This clonotype has a count of ten or more. J is TRBJ1-2 and V is TRBV7-9; D is undetermined. V lost 1 base and J 1 base, leaving 7 bases between the germline ends. The CDR3 length is 14 residues. Germline V lookup: CDR1 SEHNR, CDR2 FQNEAQ (reference sequence). The CDR3: CASSLDTLNYGYTF. The CDR3 DNA is TGTGCCAGCAGCTTAGACACCCTTAACTATGGCTACACCTTC. The full variable domain, with the rest looked up from reference TRBV7-9 and TRBJ1-2, is DTGVSQNPRHKITKRGQNVTFRCDPISEHNRLYWYRQTLGQGPEFLTYFQNEAQLEKSRLLSDRFSAERPKGSFSTLEIQRTEQGDSAMYLCASSLDTLNYGYTFGSGTRLTVV.

This clonotype was counted a single time. The rearrangement links TRBV3-1 to TRBJ2-7, with D possibly being TRBD2 (5 bases). The CDR3 extends over 15 amino acids. Trimming pared 8 bases from V and 4 bases from J, leaving 21 bases between. In germline, CDR1 is LGHDT, CDR2 YNNKEL (reference sequence). CDR3 sequence (DNA): TGTGCCAGCGGCTCACCCCTAAACGGGATTTACGAGCAGTACTTC. Residues: CASGSPLNGIYEQYF.

The chain links TRBV20-1 to TRBJ2-1; 15 nucleotides line up with TRBD2. This CDR3 region has 15 residues. CDR1 is DFQATT, CDR2 SNEGSKA, per germline (reference sequence). The V and J ends lost 0 bases and 10 bases, in that order; junction bases with no gene match: 4. The CDR3 DNA reads as TGCAGTGCTAGAGATTTGGGACTAGCGGGAGGCGAGCAGTTCTTC. Encoded protein: CSARDLGLAGGEQFF.

This sequence joins TRBV20-1 and TRBJ1-5; D remains unclear. V lost 2 bases and J 1 base, leaving 9 bases between the germline ends. Germline lookup yields CDR1 DFQATT and CDR2 SNEGSKA (reference sequence). The length of the CDR3 is 14 residues. The CDR3 reads CSARIRESNQPQHF. DNA of the CDR3: TGCAGTGCTAGAATCCGGGAGAGCAATCAGCCCCAGCATTTT.